A selection of T cell receptor beta chains follows, all from one sample in a study of cytomegalovirus exposure and HLA in healthy donors. TCRdb's table, derived via immunoSEQ multiplex PCR, lists solely in-frame clones and lacks some. The sample carries around 100,000 clones, 82% recorded once. Sequencing used PBMCs. The receptors shown here come from a man younger than 45 in good health and CMV-seropositive. Both conserved end residues are part of each CDR3. The order of the fields is V gene, D gene, clone size, J gene, CDR3 DNA, CDR3 protein. The D gene is left open where the match is weak. Only some rows state a clone size, as once, few, many or a class for expanded clones.

v_gene: TRBV5-1
d_gene: NA
abundance: NA
j_gene: TRBJ2-2
CDR3nt: TGCGCCAGCAGGCCTACTGGTGGTACCGGGGAGCTGTTTTTT
CDR3aa: CASRPTGGTGELFF

v_gene: TRBV5-1
d_gene: NA
abundance: few
j_gene: TRBJ1-1
CDR3nt: TGCGCCAGCAGCTTTTACAGCCTGAACACTGAAGCTTTCTTT
CDR3aa: CASSFYSLNTEAFF

v_gene: TRBV10-2
d_gene: NA
abundance: few
j_gene: TRBJ1-1
CDR3nt: TGCGCCAGCAGTGAGTCTGTTACGGGGAGAACTGAAGCTTTCTTT
CDR3aa: CASSESVTGRTEAFF

v_gene: TRBV19
d_gene: NA
abundance: NA
j_gene: TRBJ1-5
CDR3nt: TGTGCCAGTAGTATAGCTCCCGGTCGGAGGAGGGATGGGAATCAGCCCCAGCATTTT
CDR3aa: CASSIAPGRRRDGNQPQHF

v_gene: TRBV6-6
d_gene: TRBD1
abundance: NA
j_gene: TRBJ1-1
CDR3nt: TGTGCCAGCAGTTACCAGGAAGGGGGCTCTGAAGCTTTCTTT
CDR3aa: CASSYQEGGSEAFF

v_gene: TRBV30
d_gene: TRBD2
abundance: once
j_gene: TRBJ2-5
CDR3nt: TGTGCCTGTCAGCGGGACTATAAAGAGACCCAGTACTTC
CDR3aa: CACQRDYKETQYF

v_gene: TRBV27
d_gene: NA
abundance: NA
j_gene: TRBJ2-2
CDR3nt: TGTGCCAGCAGTTTCTCCCGGACAGAAAAGGGGGAGCTGTTTTTT
CDR3aa: CASSFSRTEKGELFF

v_gene: TRBV28
d_gene: TRBD1
abundance: NA
j_gene: TRBJ1-1
CDR3nt: TGTGCCAGCAGTTTAGGGTCAGGGGGCGCCTTATCTGAAGCTTTCTTT
CDR3aa: CASSLGSGGALSEAFF

v_gene: TRBV5-1
d_gene: TRBD2
abundance: NA
j_gene: TRBJ2-7
CDR3nt: TGCGCCAGCAGCTTGGGAGATCTAGCGGGAGCCTACGAGCAGTACTTC
CDR3aa: CASSLGDLAGAYEQYF

v_gene: TRBV4-3
d_gene: TRBD1
abundance: NA
j_gene: TRBJ1-4
CDR3nt: TGCGCCAGCAGCCAAGATAGGGGGCTCTGGGAAAAACTGTTTTTT
CDR3aa: CASSQDRGLWEKLFF

v_gene: TRBV29-1
d_gene: TRBD2
abundance: NA
j_gene: TRBJ2-2
CDR3nt: TGCAGCGTTGAAGAGGGAGGGCCCAGGGGGGAGCTGTTTTTT
CDR3aa: CSVEEGGPRGELFF

v_gene: TRBV28
d_gene: NA
abundance: NA
j_gene: TRBJ1-5
CDR3nt: TGTGCCAGCAGTTTTCAGGAAAATCAGCCCCAGCATTTT
CDR3aa: CASSFQENQPQHF

v_gene: TRBV7-9
d_gene: TRBD2
abundance: NA
j_gene: TRBJ2-1
CDR3nt: TGTGCCAGCAGCCCCCTTAGCGGGAAGACCTACAATGAGCAGTTCTTC
CDR3aa: CASSPLSGKTYNEQFF

v_gene: TRBV25-1
d_gene: NA
abundance: NA
j_gene: TRBJ2-7
CDR3nt: TGTGCCAGCAGTGAAGGAGGGAGATCCTACGAGCAGTACTTC
CDR3aa: CASSEGGRSYEQYF

v_gene: TRBV6-1
d_gene: NA
abundance: once
j_gene: TRBJ2-1
CDR3nt: TGTGCCAGCAATCGCGGCTACAATGAGCAGTTCTTC
CDR3aa: CASNRGYNEQFF

v_gene: TRBV5-1
d_gene: TRBD1
abundance: NA
j_gene: TRBJ2-5
CDR3nt: TGCGCCAGCAGCTCACAGGGGGCCTCCCAAGAGACCCAGTACTTC
CDR3aa: CASSSQGASQETQYF

v_gene: TRBV19
d_gene: NA
abundance: few
j_gene: TRBJ1-1
CDR3nt: TGTGCCAGTAGTGCCGGGACCTCAGGGGACACTGAAGCTTTCTTT
CDR3aa: CASSAGTSGDTEAFF

v_gene: TRBV28
d_gene: NA
abundance: NA
j_gene: TRBJ2-5
CDR3nt: TGTGCCAGCAGTTTATCGGGGGGCTGGGAGACCCAGTACTTC
CDR3aa: CASSLSGGWETQYF

v_gene: TRBV30
d_gene: TRBD2
abundance: NA
j_gene: TRBJ2-3
CDR3nt: TGTGCCTGGTCCCACGGGAGGGATACGCAGTATTTT
CDR3aa: CAWSHGRDTQYF

v_gene: TRBV5-6
d_gene: NA
abundance: NA
j_gene: TRBJ2-3
CDR3nt: TGTGCCAGCAGCTTGGGACTGAACACAGATACGCAGTATTTT
CDR3aa: CASSLGLNTDTQYF

v_gene: TRBV7-2
d_gene: NA
abundance: NA
j_gene: TRBJ2-7
CDR3nt: TGTGCCAGCAGCTTAGTGGGCCAAGACTACGAGCAGTACTTC
CDR3aa: CASSLVGQDYEQYF

v_gene: TRBV7-8
d_gene: NA
abundance: NA
j_gene: TRBJ1-5
CDR3nt: TGTGCCAGCAGCCTGGGCAGTATCGATCAGCCCCAGCATTTT
CDR3aa: CASSLGSIDQPQHF

v_gene: TRBV18
d_gene: NA
abundance: NA
j_gene: TRBJ2-7
CDR3nt: TGTGCCAGCTCAGACAGTTTCAACTCCTACGAGCAGTACTTC
CDR3aa: CASSDSFNSYEQYF

v_gene: TRBV30
d_gene: NA
abundance: NA
j_gene: TRBJ1-1
CDR3nt: TGTGCCTGGAGTATATTAATCGGTGAAGCTTTCTTT
CDR3aa: CAWSILIGEAFF

v_gene: TRBV10-3
d_gene: TRBD1
abundance: few
j_gene: TRBJ1-1
CDR3nt: TGTGCCATCAGTGAGTCAGGGGGCGCCATCATGAACACTGAAGCTTTCTTT
CDR3aa: CAISESGGAIMNTEAFF

v_gene: TRBV7-2
d_gene: NA
abundance: NA
j_gene: TRBJ1-2
CDR3nt: TGTGCCAGCAGCTTAGGAGCCCAGGGGCTGGGGGGCTACACCTTC
CDR3aa: CASSLGAQGLGGYTF

v_gene: TRBV18
d_gene: TRBD1
abundance: once
j_gene: TRBJ2-5
CDR3nt: TGTGCCAGCTCACCATGGGCAGGGGGTCAAGAGACCCAGTACTTC
CDR3aa: CASSPWAGGQETQYF

v_gene: TRBV5-1
d_gene: NA
abundance: NA
j_gene: TRBJ2-7
CDR3nt: TGCGCCAGCAGCTTGGATACGGGAATGTCCTACGAGCAGTACTTC
CDR3aa: CASSLDTGMSYEQYF

v_gene: TRBV27
d_gene: NA
abundance: NA
j_gene: TRBJ2-7
CDR3nt: TGTGCCAGCAGTTCTCTCCGGAGCCTAGACGAGCAGTACTTC
CDR3aa: CASSSLRSLDEQYF

v_gene: TRBV5-4
d_gene: NA
abundance: NA
j_gene: TRBJ2-7
CDR3nt: TGTGCCAGCAGCTTGTTCGGAGTCTACGAGCAGTACTTC
CDR3aa: CASSLFGVYEQYF

v_gene: TRBV21-1
d_gene: NA
abundance: once
j_gene: TRBJ2-3
CDR3nt: TGTGCCAGCAGCAGGCGGGACTCTGCTAGCACAGATACGCAGTATTTT
CDR3aa: CASSRRDSASTDTQYF

v_gene: TRBV5-4
d_gene: TRBD2
abundance: NA
j_gene: TRBJ2-7
CDR3nt: TGTGCCAGCAGCTTAGGGACTAGCGGGATCTACGAGCAGTACTTC
CDR3aa: CASSLGTSGIYEQYF

v_gene: TRBV30
d_gene: NA
abundance: NA
j_gene: TRBJ2-7
CDR3nt: TGTGCCTGGAGTGTACCCCTCCCGGGACTCACGCCCGTTGGGCAGTACTTC
CDR3aa: CAWSVPLPGLTPVGQYF

v_gene: TRBV19
d_gene: NA
abundance: NA
j_gene: TRBJ2-2
CDR3nt: TGTGCCAGTAGTATGATCCCGGCGAACACCGGGGAGCTGTTTTTT
CDR3aa: CASSMIPANTGELFF

v_gene: TRBV7-6
d_gene: NA
abundance: NA
j_gene: TRBJ2-5
CDR3nt: TGTGCCAGCAGCTCTACGGGGGAACAAGAGACCCAGTACTTC
CDR3aa: CASSSTGEQETQYF

v_gene: TRBV10-3
d_gene: TRBD2
abundance: once
j_gene: TRBJ2-7
CDR3nt: TGTGCCAACGGGTTTGGGGGGGACGAGCAGTACTTC
CDR3aa: CANGFGGDEQYF

v_gene: TRBV4-1
d_gene: NA
abundance: NA
j_gene: TRBJ2-3
CDR3nt: TGCGCCAGCAGCGCCGGGAGCGGTCGCACAGATACGCAGTATTTT
CDR3aa: CASSAGSGRTDTQYF

v_gene: TRBV6-1
d_gene: NA
abundance: NA
j_gene: TRBJ1-1
CDR3nt: TGTGCCAGCAGTGACCCTCGGGGGGGCTTTGGGGCTTTCTTT
CDR3aa: CASSDPRGGFGAFF

v_gene: TRBV10-2
d_gene: TRBD2
abundance: NA
j_gene: TRBJ2-7
CDR3nt: TGCGCCAGCAGGGGACTAGCGGGGGGACCATACGAGCAGTACTTC
CDR3aa: CASRGLAGGPYEQYF

v_gene: TRBV29-1
d_gene: NA
abundance: NA
j_gene: TRBJ2-3
CDR3nt: TGCAGCGCCTTGACAGGACCCACAGATACGCAGTATTTT
CDR3aa: CSALTGPTDTQYF

v_gene: TRBV10-3
d_gene: NA
abundance: NA
j_gene: TRBJ1-2
CDR3nt: TGTGCCATCAAAGTCGAGGAGGTTTATGGCTACACCTTC
CDR3aa: CAIKVEEVYGYTF

v_gene: TRBV5-1
d_gene: NA
abundance: NA
j_gene: TRBJ2-5
CDR3nt: TGCGCCAGCAGCTTGACCCCCCGGTACCAAGAGACCCAGTACTTC
CDR3aa: CASSLTPRYQETQYF

v_gene: TRBV7-8
d_gene: NA
abundance: few
j_gene: TRBJ1-1
CDR3nt: TGTGCCAGCAGCCCAGGGGTTCAGGGGCCATATTCTGAAGCTTTCTTT
CDR3aa: CASSPGVQGPYSEAFF